This T cell receptor beta chain came from a study of tumor-infiltrating lymphocytes in localized non-small cell lung cancer. Across the whole study: Several tumor histologies, both smoking statuses, and some post-neoadjuvant chemotherapy samples were included. Study findings and constraints: Tumors had more T cell infiltration than uninvolved lung, per TCRbeta sequencing and CD3 counts. Each assay used a separate piece of the same tissue. T-cell fraction did not differ between immunotypes IM1 and IM2.

Libraries were prepared by immunoSEQ multiplex PCR; TCRdb keeps only in-frame clonotypes and omits some of them. Among over 9,000 clones listed, 70% to 90% were seen once. Germline CDR1 is LNHDA and CDR2 is SQIVND (reference sequence). J was trimmed by 6 bases and V by 5 bases; bases with no gene match: 4. This CDR3 spans 15 amino acids. As concerns this clone: Its antigen is still unknown.

This TCR was sampled from a human donor with non-small cell lung cancer. Sequenced input: uninvolved lung tissue not adjacent to the tumor. This sequence joins TRBV19 and TRBJ2-2, with 12 positions matching TRBD1. The CDR3 DNA sequence: TGTGCCAGTAGTCCCGGGACAGGGGGCTCCGGGGAGCTGTTTTTT. Its translation: CASSPGTGGSGELFF. The variable domain in full, with the rest retrieved from reference TRBV19 and TRBJ2-2, is DGGITQSPKYLFRKEGQNVTLSCEQNLNHDAMYWYRQDPGQGLRLIYYSQIVNDFQKGDIAEGYSVSREKKESFPLTVTSAQKNPTAFYLCASSPGTGGSGELFFGEGSRLTVL.